Each of the 23 T cell receptor beta chains below was sequenced from the same sample in a study of blood T cell repertoires in COVID-19. Assay used: immunoSEQ multiplex PCR; TCRdb lists only in-frame clones, some missing. The sample carries over 400,000 clones, around nine tenths recorded once. The specimen sequenced was peripheral blood. These receptors came from a woman between 45 and 65 years old with COVID-19, enrolled during active disease.

This clone was observed a single time. CDR3 coding DNA: TGTGCCAGCAGCTTAGGAGTGGGGCGGGAGCTGTTTTTT. This translates into CASSLGVGRELFF. The chain links TRBV7-8 to TRBJ2-2; tentative D call: TRBD1 (5 bases). The CDR3 is 13 residues long. Germline loops: CDR1 SGHVS, CDR2 FQNEAQ. V was clipped by 1 base and J by 9 bases, with 9 bases between them.

CDR3 nucleotide sequence: TGTGCCAGCCGCCGATCCCAGGGGTTTAATGAAAAACTGTTTTTT. Translation gives CASRRSQGFNEKLFF. The rearrangement links TRBV28 to TRBJ1-4; D may be TRBD1 (6 bases). This CDR3 spans 15 amino acids. Trimming cost V 8 bases and J 4 bases, with 17 bases left between them. Germline lookup yields CDR1 MDHEN and CDR2 SYDVKM.

Concerning this clone: This specimen includes other DNA sequences encoding the same CDR3. The chain uses TRBV5-1 and TRBJ2-7; maybe TRBD1 (5 bases). This CDR3 is built from 12 residues. In germline, CDR1 is SGHRS, CDR2 YFSETQ. V was cut by 5 bases and J by 3 bases, with 9 bases left in between. The CDR3: CASSPDSYEQYF. In nucleotides, the CDR3 is TGCGCCAGCAGTCCCGACAGCTACGAGCAGTACTTC.

The chain employs TRBV6-6 and TRBJ1-2, with D uncertain. Germline lookup yields CDR1 MNHNY and CDR2 SVGAGI (reference sequence). Trimming stripped 9 bases from V and 5 bases from J, with 19 bases between. The CDR3 is 14 amino acids. CDR3 in amino acids: CASQRVEGGYGYTF. The CDR3 DNA is TGTGCCAGTCAGAGGGTGGAGGGAGGGTATGGCTACACCTTC.

The chain is built from TRBV30 and TRBJ2-3; 10 bases line up with TRBD1. Losses at the gene ends were 3 bases for V and 5 bases for J; bases not matched to a gene: 5. This CDR3 is 14 amino acids long. Germline-derived CDR1 and CDR2 are GTSNPN and SVGIG (reference sequence). CDR3 DNA sequence: TGTGCCTGGAGCCTGACAGGGGGCGGAGATACGCAGTATTTT. Encoded protein: CAWSLTGGGDTQYF.

The chain carries TRBV27 and TRBJ1-4; maybe TRBD1 (5 bases). The CDR3 loop spans 14 amino acids. The V end lost 6 bases, the J end lost 8 bases, and 16 bases lay between the germline ends. Per germline, CDR1 MNHEY and CDR2 SMNVEV (reference sequence). The CDR3 nucleotides read TGTGCCAGCAGATCTCCGGGGGGGGACGAAAAACTGTTTTTT. Its translation is CASRSPGGDEKLFF.

The chain couples TRBV6-2 or TRBV6-3 to TRBJ2-3; 13 nucleotides match TRBD2. The CDR3 consists of 17 residues. The germline CDR1 and CDR2 sequences are MNHEY and SVGEGT. Trimming removed 4 bases from V and 0 bases from J; junction bases left unmatched: 4. The CDR3 here is CASSWTSGGRSTDTQYF. The DNA for the CDR3 is TGTGCCAGCAGTTGGACTAGCGGGGGCCGAAGCACAGATACGCAGTATTTT.

The chain uses TRBV9 and TRBJ2-7; the D is unclear. Germline V gene lookup returns CDR1 SGDLS and CDR2 YYNGEE. Trimming cost V 0 bases and J 2 bases, with 12 bases left between them. The CDR3 contains 15 residues. In nucleotides, the CDR3 is TGTGCCAGCAGCGTAGCTCCCGACGGAGCCTACGAGCAGTACTTC. The encoded protein is CASSVAPDGAYEQYF. Full variable domain (outside the CDR3, taken from reference TRBV9 and TRBJ2-7): DSGVTQTPKHLITATGQRVTLRCSPRSGDLSVYWYQQSLDQGLQFLIQYYNGEERAKGNILERFSAQQFPDLHSELNLSSLELGDSALYFCASSVAPDGAYEQYFGPGTRLTVT.

The J gene is TRBJ2-7, the V gene TRBV27; a weak D match, TRBD2 (5 bases). CDR3 length: 12 residues. Germline assignment: CDR1 MNHEY and CDR2 SMNVEV (reference sequence). The V end lost 8 bases, the J end lost 0 bases, and 8 bases lay between the germline ends. CDR3 bases: TGTGCCAGCTCGACTACCTCCTACGAGCAGTACTTC. Translating it yields CASSTTSYEQYF.

The chain uses TRBV6-1 and TRBJ1-5, with unresolved D. The V gene's germline CDR1 is MNHNS and CDR2 SASEGT. The CDR3 covers 15 residues. V lost 3 bases, J lost 0 bases, and 9 bases lay in between. The CDR3: CASSDRGTSNQPQHF. The CDR3, as DNA: TGTGCCAGCAGTGACAGAGGCACTAGCAATCAGCCCCAGCATTTT.

In nucleotides, the CDR3 is TGTGCCAGCAGTAGGGGGACAGAATACAATGAGCAGTTCTTC. This sequence encodes CASSRGTEYNEQFF. V is TRBV28 and J is TRBJ2-1; 7 positions agree with TRBD1. Germline trimming cut 5 bases from V and 4 bases from J; bases unmatched to any gene: 5. In germline, CDR1 is MDHEN, CDR2 SYDVKM. CDR3 size: 14 residues.

This chain connects TRBV5-1 to TRBJ1-2; D unclear. The CDR3 sequence is 11 residues long. V was pared by 3 bases and J by 6 bases, with 6 bases between. The V gene's germline CDR1 is SGHRS and CDR2 YFSETQ. The CDR3 spells CASSSPDGYTF. CDR3 sequence (DNA): TGCGCCAGCAGCTCCCCGGATGGCTACACCTTC.

The rearrangement joins TRBV2 to TRBJ1-1, with 8 bases fitting TRBD1. The junction had 7 bases not matched to a gene; V was cut back by 6 bases and J by 4 bases. This CDR3 spans 14 amino acids. Looked up from germline, CDR1 is SNHLY and CDR2 is FYNNEI. The CDR3 nucleotides are TGTGCCAGCAGGGCAGGGGGCTACGGCACTGAAGCTTTCTTT. Translating gives CASRAGGYGTEAFF.

V is TRBV7-9 and J is TRBJ2-3; tentative D call: TRBD2 (6 bases). Trimming removed 4 bases at V and 0 bases at J, with 11 bases between. The CDR3 is made up of 15 amino acids. CDR1 SEHNR and CDR2 FQNEAQ come from the germline V gene (reference sequence). The CDR3 DNA reads TGTGCCAGCAGCTCACGCGGGGTTAGCACAGATACGCAGTATTTT. It yields the protein CASSSRGVSTDTQYF.

The genes are TRBV7-2 and TRBJ2-7; TRBD2 aligns across 10 bases. Trimming removed 4 bases from V and 3 bases from J; junction bases left unmatched: 18. The CDR3 is 19 residues long. Germline V gives CDR1 SGHTA, CDR2 FQGNSA. CDR3 in DNA: TGTGCCAGCAGCTCCCCGAGAGGGCTAGCGGGGGACTCACTCTACGAGCAGTACTTC. Its protein product is CASSSPRGLAGDSLYEQYF.

This clone was detected once. The chain joins TRBV7-3 to TRBJ2-3; TRBD2 is a possible D gene (6 bases). Germline CDR1 SGHTA, CDR2 FQGTGA. CDR3 length: 15 residues. V gave up 1 base and J gave up 6 bases, with 14 bases separating them. The CDR3 region is CASSLMGSGSDTQYF. Written as DNA, the CDR3 is TGTGCCAGCAGCTTAATGGGTAGCGGCTCGGATACGCAGTATTTT.

This clone was counted a few times. The chain is built from TRBV2 and TRBJ1-4; possibly TRBD1 for D (5 bases). V shed 6 bases and J shed 3 bases, with 14 bases lying between them. The germline gives CDR1 SNHLY, CDR2 FYNNEI. This CDR3 is built from 15 residues. The CDR3 nucleotides are TGTGCCAGCAGCGTTCTCGGACAAGCTAATGAAAAACTGTTTTTT. Encoded protein: CASSVLGQANEKLFF.

A few counts support this clone. The J gene is TRBJ1-1, the V gene TRBV19; 7 positions agree with TRBD1. This CDR3 has 15 amino acids. With V trimmed by 7 bases and J by 5 bases, 13 bases remained unmatched. Per germline, CDR1 LNHDA and CDR2 SQIVND (reference sequence). The CDR3 region is CASMGQKTGRTEAFF. Here the CDR3 DNA reads TGTGCCAGTATGGGACAGAAAACGGGGAGGACTGAAGCTTTCTTT.

The chain is built from TRBV3-1 (or the pseudogene TRBV3-2) and TRBJ2-2; no reliable D call. The CDR3 covers 17 residues. V was clipped by 6 bases and J by 1 base, with 18 bases between them. Germline V lookup: CDR1 LGHDT, CDR2 YNNKEL (reference sequence). Written as DNA, the CDR3 is TGTGCCAGCAGTACTTTTGGGCAACAGAAGAACACCGGGGAGCTGTTTTTT. It codes for CASSTFGQQKNTGELFF.

The gene calls are TRBV5-1 and TRBJ1-1; 9 positions agree with TRBD1. Germline values: CDR1 SGHRS, CDR2 YFSETQ. The CDR3 consists of 14 residues. The V segment lost 5 bases and the J segment 5 bases; nucleotides outside the gene matches: 7. The DNA of the CDR3 is TGCGCCAGCAGATCCGGGACAGGGCTGACTGAAGCTTTCTTT. This codes for CASRSGTGLTEAFF.

A word on this clone: This specimen includes other DNA sequences encoding the same CDR3. The V gene is TRBV11-2, the J gene TRBJ1-1; 7 bases fit TRBD1. CDR1 is SGHAT, CDR2 FQNNGV, per germline. J was trimmed by 4 bases and V by 1 base; bases with no gene match: 3. This CDR3 is built from 14 residues. As DNA, the CDR3 is TGTGCCAGCAGCTTAGGTCAGGGGGGCACTGAAGCTTTCTTT. Amino acid sequence: CASSLGQGGTEAFF.

The V and J genes are TRBV2 and TRBJ2-2, with 8 positions matching TRBD2. Germline CDR1 and CDR2: SNHLY and FYNNEI. This CDR3 has 13 amino acids. J lost 5 bases, V lost 8 bases, and 4 bases had no gene match. The CDR3 here is CASWGGGTGELFF. The CDR3 coding sequence is TGTGCCAGCTGGGGCGGGGGGACCGGGGAGCTGTTTTTT.

This chain uses TRBV30 with TRBJ2-7, with a weak D call TRBD1 (5 bases). CDR1 GTSNPN and CDR2 SVGIG come from the germline V gene (reference sequence). Trimming took 4 bases from V and 6 from J, leaving 13 bases between them. This CDR3 has 12 amino acids. CDR3 region: CAWNQGFGEQYF. CDR3 sequence (DNA): TGTGCCTGGAATCAGGGTTTCGGCGAGCAGTACTTC.